This TCR beta chain was recovered during a study of OX40 agonist ivuxolimab in advanced cancers. The wider study: The patients got ivuxolimab, which is an agonistic anti-OX40 (CD134) antibody. Findings and limits, study-wide: Among the lowest levels of clonal expansion were found in partial responders at 0.1-3.0 mg/kg. Nonresponders included some who also had low normalized T-cell clonal expansion.

TCRdb's copy holds only in-frame clones and misses some; the assay was immunoSEQ multiplex PCR. The repertoire consists of 70,000 or so clones, with over 60% occurring once and the leading ten covering 2% to 2.5%. Trimming shortened V by 0 bases and J by 2 bases, and 7 bases separated the two germline ends. CDR1 is SGHRS and CDR2 is YFSETQ in the germline V gene. The length of the CDR3 is 14 residues. Sampling of blood occurred at baseline, cycle 4 day 1, and cycle 7 day 1. On this clone: Its cognate antigen is unknown.

The material sequenced was CD4+ or CD8+ T cells sorted from blood, taken in a trial of the OX40 agonist ivuxolimab. The V call is TRBV5-1, the J call TRBJ2-3; D is unresolved. This clonotype was sampled from an adult with an advanced solid tumor such as melanoma, head and neck, liver or kidney cancer. This CDR3 is CASSLEQPTDTQYF. The CDR3 nucleotides are TGCGCCAGCAGCTTGGAACAGCCCACAGATACGCAGTATTTT.